The T cell receptor (beta chain) described here comes from a study of early T cells in non-severe SARS-CoV-2 infection. Study summary: Unpaired chains resulted from sequencing bulk RNA of unsorted whole blood.

Trimming took 5 bases from V and 2 from J, leaving 13 bases between them. CDR3 length: 13 amino acids. Germline CDR1 reads SQVTM; CDR2 reads ANQGSEA. Study-level findings and limits: Matching results from VDJdb favored anti-spike CD8 responses, leaving private and CD4 specificities undetected.

Researchers attached unique molecular identifiers to individual cDNA molecules. TCRdb re-derived calls from the 5' RACE reads in MiXCR, one entry per CDR3 protein. The sample holds approximately 81,000 distinct CDR3 sequences; less than 8% are singletons and the top ten take less than 9.5%. In this sample, this clonotype turned up many times. Its antigen is as yet unknown. The clonotype comes from an adult who was a healthcare worker with PCR-confirmed SARS-CoV-2 infection or an uninfected control (not recorded which). V gene TRBV29-1 combines with J gene TRBJ2-7, with a possible D match to TRBD2 (5 bases). Sequencing was done on a sample of whole blood. In DNA form, the CDR3 reads TGCAGCGTTATAGCGCCAGCCACCTACGAGCAGTACTTC. Its protein product is CSVIAPATYEQYF.